The 3 T cell receptor beta chains below all came from one sample that was sequenced in a study of CXCR3-negative and CXCR3-positive naive CD8 T cells. UMI-labeled 5' RACE TRB cDNA libraries were prepared from the cells. TCRdb re-called the 5' RACE reads; every CDR3 protein appears as one record, without DNA. The sample features about 90,000 distinct CDR3 sequences, with around 1% in its top ten. The sequenced sample consisted of naive CXCR3- CD8+ T cells from blood. Subset in this sample: CD45RO-CCR7+CD27+CD95- naive CD8+ T cells lacking CXCR3 (TNR3-). The receptors derive from a human donor in good health. Some clones in this sample may be carry-over from other donors' samples.

The genes are TRBV20-1 and TRBJ2-7; the TCRdb D gene call, TRBD1, has no DNA to confirm it. Germline-derived CDR1 and CDR2 are DFQATT and SNEGSKA (reference sequence). The CDR3 is 14 residues long. CDR3 sequence: CSARDQGFWYEQYF.

The rearrangement uses TRBV29-1 and TRBJ2-1; TCRdb calls TRBD1, which cannot be checked without DNA. In germline, CDR1 is SQVTM, CDR2 ANQGSEA. The CDR3 spans 13 residues. This CDR3 is CSVPGPAHNEQFF.

The chain employs TRBV19 and TRBJ1-2; TCRdb's D call of TRBD1 is untestable without DNA. This CDR3 has 14 residues. The germline V gene has CDR1 LNHDA and CDR2 SQIVND (reference sequence). This CDR3 is CASSTQRDTYGYTF.